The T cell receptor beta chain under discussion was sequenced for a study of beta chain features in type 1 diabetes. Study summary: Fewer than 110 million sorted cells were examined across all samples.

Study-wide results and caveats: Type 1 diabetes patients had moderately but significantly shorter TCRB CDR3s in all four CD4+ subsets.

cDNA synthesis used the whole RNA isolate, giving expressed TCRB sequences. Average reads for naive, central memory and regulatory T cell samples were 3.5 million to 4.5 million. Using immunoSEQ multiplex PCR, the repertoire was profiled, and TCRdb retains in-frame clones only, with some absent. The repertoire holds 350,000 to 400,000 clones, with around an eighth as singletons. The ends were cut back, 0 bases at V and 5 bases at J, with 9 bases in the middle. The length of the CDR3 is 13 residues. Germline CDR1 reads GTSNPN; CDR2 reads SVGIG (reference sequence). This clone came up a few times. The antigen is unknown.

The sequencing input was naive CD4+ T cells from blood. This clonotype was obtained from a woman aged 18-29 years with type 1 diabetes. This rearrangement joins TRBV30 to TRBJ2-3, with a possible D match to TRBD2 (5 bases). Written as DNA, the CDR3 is TGTGCCTGGAGTGTACTAGGCGGAGATACGCAGTATTTT. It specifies CAWSVLGGDTQYF. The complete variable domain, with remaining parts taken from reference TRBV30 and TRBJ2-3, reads SQTIHQWPATLVQPVGSPLSLECTVEGTSNPNLYWYRQAAGRGLQLLFYSVGIGQISSEVPQNLSASRPQDRQFILSSKKLLLSDSGFYLCAWSVLGGDTQYFGPGTRLTVL.